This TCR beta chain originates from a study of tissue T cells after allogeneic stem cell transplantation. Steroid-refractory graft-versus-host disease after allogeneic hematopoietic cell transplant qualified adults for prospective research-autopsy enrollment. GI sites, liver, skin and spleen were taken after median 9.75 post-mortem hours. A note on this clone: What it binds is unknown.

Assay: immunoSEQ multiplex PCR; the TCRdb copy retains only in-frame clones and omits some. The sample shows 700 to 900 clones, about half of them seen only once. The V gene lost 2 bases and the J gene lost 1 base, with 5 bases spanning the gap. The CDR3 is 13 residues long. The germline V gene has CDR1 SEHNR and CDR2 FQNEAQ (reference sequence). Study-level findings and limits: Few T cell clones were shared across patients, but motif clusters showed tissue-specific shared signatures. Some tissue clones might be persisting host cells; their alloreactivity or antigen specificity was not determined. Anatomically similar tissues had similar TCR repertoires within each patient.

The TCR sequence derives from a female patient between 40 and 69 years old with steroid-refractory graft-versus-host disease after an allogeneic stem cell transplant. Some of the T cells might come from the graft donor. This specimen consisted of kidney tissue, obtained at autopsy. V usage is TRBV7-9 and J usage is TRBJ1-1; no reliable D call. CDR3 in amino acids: CASSLLWNTEAFF. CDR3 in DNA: TGTGCCAGCAGCTTACTCTGGAACACTGAAGCTTTCTTT.